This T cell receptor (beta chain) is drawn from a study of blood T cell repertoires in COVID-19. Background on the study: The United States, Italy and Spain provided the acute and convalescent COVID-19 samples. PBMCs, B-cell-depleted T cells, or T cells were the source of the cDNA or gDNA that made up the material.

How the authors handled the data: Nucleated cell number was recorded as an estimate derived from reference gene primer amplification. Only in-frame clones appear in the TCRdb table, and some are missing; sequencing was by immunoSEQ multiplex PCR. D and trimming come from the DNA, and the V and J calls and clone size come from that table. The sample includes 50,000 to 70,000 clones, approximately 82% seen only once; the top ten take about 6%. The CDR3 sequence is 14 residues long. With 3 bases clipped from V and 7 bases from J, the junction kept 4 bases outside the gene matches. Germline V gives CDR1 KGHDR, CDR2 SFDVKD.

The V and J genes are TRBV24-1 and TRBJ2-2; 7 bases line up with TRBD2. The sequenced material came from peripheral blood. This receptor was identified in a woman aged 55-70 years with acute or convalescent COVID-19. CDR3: CATSDGGVLGELFF. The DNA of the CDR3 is TGTGCCACCAGTGATGGGGGGGTTCTCGGGGAGCTGTTTTTT.